One sample yielded the 22 T cell receptor beta chains listed below, sequenced in a study of metastatic and nonmetastatic thyroid tumors. TCRdb reassembled clones from the PCR reads with MiXCR. The table includes about 16,000 clones, around a fifth detected once. No patient had received any treatment before thyroid surgery. What was sequenced was adjacent normal tissue. The source of these receptors is a female donor with papillary thyroid cancer or a benign thyroid nodule (not recorded which). Some clones in this sample may be carry-over from other donors' samples.

V usage is TRBV2 and J usage is TRBJ2-5, with D maybe TRBD1 (5 bases). CDR3 size: 15 residues. Germline V lookup: CDR1 SNHLY, CDR2 FYNNEI. Deletions cut 6 bases from V and 5 bases from J, with 19 bases between. In nucleotides, the CDR3 is TGTGCCAGCAGCACGGACAAGGGCCCCTGGGAGACCCAGTACTTC. Encoded protein: CASSTDKGPWETQYF.

This clone is termed medium-sized (0.01 to 0.1%). The chain is built from TRBV7-9 and TRBJ2-7, with D tentatively TRBD1 (6 bases). V was clipped by 5 bases and J by 3 bases, with 20 bases between them. The germline gives CDR1 SEHNR, CDR2 FQNEAQ (reference sequence). CDR3 length: 16 residues. As DNA, the CDR3 is TGTGCCAGCAGCCTCTCGGACAGCTTCCTTTACTACGAGCAGTACTTC. This encodes CASSLSDSFLYYEQYF.

The V call is TRBV6-1, the J call TRBJ1-2, with a weak D call TRBD1 (6 bases). V lost 7 bases, J lost 3 bases, and 21 bases lay in between. Germline V gene lookup returns CDR1 MNHNS and CDR2 SASEGT. This CDR3 has 16 amino acids. The CDR3: CASTTAGGAVDYGYTF. As DNA, the CDR3 is TGTGCCAGCACCACCGCGGGGGGGGCAGTCGACTATGGCTACACCTTC.

This rearrangement joins TRBV6-5 to TRBJ1-1; 7 bases are shared with TRBD1. The CDR3 consists of 14 residues. V lost 2 bases to trimming and J lost 0 bases; unmatched junction nucleotides: 0. The germline CDR1 and CDR2 sequences are MNHEY and SVGAGI. The CDR3 loop is CASSYRGLNTEAFF. CDR3 DNA: TGTGCCAGCAGTTACAGGGGGCTGAACACTGAAGCTTTCTTT.

V is TRBV6-1 and J is TRBJ1-2; possibly TRBD1 for D (5 bases). Germline loops: CDR1 MNHNS, CDR2 SASEGT. This CDR3 region has 12 residues. V lost 11 bases and J 3 bases, leaving 13 bases between the germline ends. The CDR3 region is CAATGQDYGYTF. In DNA, the CDR3 is TGTGCCGCAACAGGTCAGGACTATGGCTACACCTTC.

This clone is categorized as large. The J gene is TRBJ1-2, the V gene TRBV11-2; possible D gene TRBD1, 5 bases. This CDR3 has 15 residues. Germline V gene sequence: CDR1 SGHAT, CDR2 FQNNGV. V was pared by 1 base and J by 8 bases, with 17 bases between. CDR3 bases: TGTGCCAGCAGCTTAGGCAGACAGTTCTGGGGCGGCTACACCTTC. This translates into CASSLGRQFWGGYTF.

V and J are TRBV20-1 and TRBJ2-7, with 8 bases aligning to TRBD1. Germline V lookup: CDR1 DFQATT, CDR2 SNEGSKA (reference sequence). The CDR3 spans 16 residues. Losses at the gene ends were 3 bases for V and 5 bases for J; bases not matched to a gene: 15. The chain's CDR3 is CSASNPGGEYTHEQYF. The CDR3 DNA follows: TGCAGTGCTAGTAATCCAGGGGGCGAATATACCCACGAGCAGTACTTC.

This clone came up a few times. V gene TRBV28 combines with J gene TRBJ2-2, with TRBD2 as a possible D gene (7 bases). This CDR3 is 15 amino acids long. V lost 1 base, J lost 6 bases, and 12 bases lay in between. Per the germline V gene, CDR1 is MDHEN and CDR2 is SYDVKM. The CDR3 sequence: CASSLLGGRAGELFF. The CDR3 nucleotides read TGTGCCAGCAGTTTATTGGGGGGGCGCGCCGGGGAGCTGTTTTTT.

This clone came up a few times. The genes are TRBV28 and TRBJ2-3; 9 bases match TRBD1. Losses at the gene ends were 11 bases for V and 4 bases for J; bases not matched to a gene: 10. Per germline, CDR1 MDHEN and CDR2 SYDVKM. CDR3 length: 14 amino acids. CDR3 loop: CAFSRDRAADTQYF. The CDR3 coding sequence is TGTGCCTTTTCGCGGGACAGGGCGGCAGATACGCAGTATTTT.

V and J are TRBV14 and TRBJ2-5, with 7 bases that match TRBD2. Germline V gene lookup returns CDR1 SGHDN and CDR2 FVKESK. The CDR3 extends over 13 amino acids. V dropped 4 bases and J dropped 5; count of bases not matched to a gene: 4. The CDR3 here is CASSLTSRETQYF. Written as DNA, the CDR3 is TGTGCCAGCAGCCTGACTAGCCGGGAGACCCAGTACTTC.

The table lists this clone with a few counts. The chain uses TRBV27 and TRBJ1-2; 10 positions match TRBD1. Per germline, CDR1 MNHEY and CDR2 SMNVEV (reference sequence). The CDR3 spans 17 residues. The V and J ends lost 6 bases and 2 bases, in that order; junction bases with no gene match: 12. As DNA, the CDR3 is TGTGCCAGCAGCTTAACCGTCCCGGGACAGGGGAACTATGGCTACACCTTC. It codes for CASSLTVPGQGNYGYTF.

This clone was counted between two and nine times. J is TRBJ1-3 and V is TRBV6-1; D uncertain. The CDR3 runs 15 residues. In germline, CDR1 is MNHNS, CDR2 SASEGT. Trimming left V 6 bases short and J 2 bases short, with 14 bases between. This CDR3 reads CASRPLQRTGNTIYF. Here the CDR3 DNA reads TGTGCCAGCAGACCCCTACAGAGGACTGGAAACACCATATATTTT.

V usage is TRBV24-1 and J usage is TRBJ2-2; D call uncertain. Germline CDR1 is KGHDR and CDR2 is SFDVKD. The CDR3 covers 16 residues. Trimming shortened V by 0 bases and J by 0 bases, and 7 bases separated the two germline ends. This CDR3 is CATSDLPPANTGELFF. The DNA for the CDR3 is TGTGCCACCAGTGATTTGCCACCGGCGAACACCGGGGAGCTGTTTTTT.

This clone appeared a few times. The chain has TRBV27 and TRBJ1-6, with 8 bases that match TRBD1. This CDR3 has 15 residues. CDR1 is MNHEY, CDR2 SMNVEV, per germline (reference sequence). V lost 1 base, J lost 9 bases, and 5 bases stayed unmatched. CDR3 sequence: CASSLFGQGVSPLHF. The CDR3 coding sequence is TGTGCCAGCAGTTTATTCGGACAGGGAGTTTCACCCCTCCACTTT.

The chain uses TRBV20-1 and TRBJ1-2, with D possibly being TRBD1 (5 bases). CDR3 length: 14 residues. The V end was cut by 5 bases, the J end by 6 bases, with 19 bases between. Germline values: CDR1 DFQATT, CDR2 SNEGSKA (reference sequence). CDR3 sequence: CSASSPWGQHGYTF. DNA of the CDR3: TGCAGTGCTTCCTCCCCATGGGGCCAGCATGGCTACACCTTC.

Only a few counts were recorded for this clone. J is TRBJ2-2 and V is TRBV9; D unresolved. This CDR3 is built from 13 residues. Germline V gene sequence: CDR1 SGDLS, CDR2 YYNGEE. Trimming removed 0 bases at V and 5 bases at J, with 5 bases between. In DNA form, the CDR3 reads TGTGCCAGCAGCGTAGCACCGACCGGGGAGCTGTTTTTT. It is translated as CASSVAPTGELFF.

This clone was seen a few times. V usage is TRBV5-1 and J usage is TRBJ1-3; unclear D gene. This CDR3 has 14 residues. Trimming stripped 0 bases from V and 8 bases from J, with 12 bases between. CDR1 and CDR2 (germline): SGHRS, YFSETQ. The CDR3 DNA sequence: TGCGCCAGCAGCTTGGACGGTCAGAGCTACACCATATATTTT. The encoded protein is CASSLDGQSYTIYF.

This clone was counted only a few times. The chain links TRBV27 to TRBJ2-2, with D maybe TRBD2 (5 bases). CDR3 length: 15 residues. The V gene's germline CDR1 is MNHEY and CDR2 SMNVEV (reference sequence). Trimming removed 3 bases at V and 5 bases at J, with 13 bases between. The CDR3 is CASSFEGWVTGELFF. For the CDR3, the DNA is TGTGCCAGCAGTTTTGAGGGTTGGGTTACCGGGGAGCTGTTTTTT.

This clone was recorded a few times. The chain links TRBV12-3 or TRBV12-4 to TRBJ2-1; TRBD2 might be the D (9 bases). V lost 1 base, J lost 13 bases, and 17 bases lay in between. This CDR3 is 14 amino acids long. DNA for the CDR3: TGTGCCAGCAGTTTAGGCGGGGGGGACAGGTCCCAGTTCTTC. This gives the protein CASSLGGGDRSQFF.

This clone has more than one count but fewer than ten. This chain connects TRBV11-1 to TRBJ2-3, with 12 bases identical to TRBD1. Trimming at V came to 5 bases and at J to 0 bases, leaving 3 bases not matched to a gene. This CDR3 region has 16 residues. CDR1 SGHAT and CDR2 FQDESV come from the germline V gene (reference sequence). CDR3 DNA: TGTGCCAGCAGCCGGGACAGGGGGCCGAGCACAGATACGCAGTATTTT. Its protein is CASSRDRGPSTDTQYF.

This clone has only a few counts. This sequence joins TRBV6-6 and TRBJ2-1; D is unclear. Germline lookup yields CDR1 MNHNY and CDR2 SVGAGI (reference sequence). Trimming pared 3 bases from V and 3 bases from J, leaving 6 bases between. The CDR3 spans 13 residues. The DNA of the CDR3 is TGTGCCAGCAGTTATAGGGACTACAATGAGCAGTTCTTC. It translates to CASSYRDYNEQFF.

The genes are TRBV20-1 and TRBJ2-3; TRBD2 agrees at 7 bases. The CDR3 runs 16 residues. The germline V gene encodes CDR1 DFQATT and CDR2 SNEGSKA (reference sequence). The ends lost 8 bases at V and 5 bases at J; junction bases unmatched: 19. CDR3 coding DNA: TGCAGTTCTAATAGCCTGGGGCTAGCGGAAGAAGATACGCAGTATTTT. Its protein is CSSNSLGLAEEDTQYF.